This T cell receptor beta chain stems from a study of post-analysis software for immune sequencing data. Across the whole study: The patients showed relapsing-remitting, secondary progressive and progressive-relapsing multiple sclerosis courses. Regarding the study as a whole: Among multiple sclerosis patients, normalized Chao1 diversity was significantly below that of controls. The five TRBV segments detected at higher frequency in patients than in controls included TRBV5-6, TRBV5-1 and TRBV20-1. Samples from one preparation batch, clustered by F measure, grouped strongly together.

Incorporated into the TCR beta cDNA libraries were unique molecular identifiers, which served to reduce PCR and sequencing biases. The authors obtained roughly 500,000 cDNA molecules from around 1 to 9.1 million T cells. MiXCR, applied by TCRdb to the PCR reads, yields one record per CDR3 protein. The table lists hundreds of thousands of distinct CDR3 sequences, around 64% of them singletons. This CDR3 has 16 amino acids. Per the germline V gene, CDR1 is KGHDR and CDR2 is SFDVKD. V lost 3 bases and J lost 1, with 14 bases in between. On this clonotype: As yet, its antigen is unknown.

The chain recombines TRBV24-1 with TRBJ2-5; D possibly uses TRBD1 or TRBD2 (5 bases each). Specimen: blood. The sequence was obtained from a girl aged 2 to 9 with multiple sclerosis. DNA for the CDR3: TGTGCCACCAGTGATCCTAGACGGGACGGCCAAGAGACCCAGTACTTC. Protein: CATSDPRRDGQETQYF.